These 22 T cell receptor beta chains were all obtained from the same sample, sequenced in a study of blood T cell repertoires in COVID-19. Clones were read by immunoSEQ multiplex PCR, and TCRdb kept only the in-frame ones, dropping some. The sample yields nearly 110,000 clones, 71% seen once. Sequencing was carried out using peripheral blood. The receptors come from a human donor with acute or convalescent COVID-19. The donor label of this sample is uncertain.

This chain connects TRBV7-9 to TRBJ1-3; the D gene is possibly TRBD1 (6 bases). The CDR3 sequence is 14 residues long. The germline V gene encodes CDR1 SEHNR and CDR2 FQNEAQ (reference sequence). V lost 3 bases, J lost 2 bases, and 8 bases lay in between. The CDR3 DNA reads TGTGCCAGCAGCTTTAACAGGGCTGGAAACACCATATATTTT. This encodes CASSFNRAGNTIYF.

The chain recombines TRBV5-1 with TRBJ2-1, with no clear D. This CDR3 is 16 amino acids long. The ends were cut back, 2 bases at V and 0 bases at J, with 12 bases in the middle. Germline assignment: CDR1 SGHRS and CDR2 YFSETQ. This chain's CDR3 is CASSFFQIDSYNEQFF. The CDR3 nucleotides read TGCGCCAGCAGCTTCTTCCAGATTGACTCCTACAATGAGCAGTTCTTC.

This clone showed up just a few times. The CDR3 is CASSLVSAGGPVKNIQYF. The CDR3 bases are TGTGCCAGCAGCTTAGTTTCGGCAGGAGGGCCCGTAAAAAACATTCAGTACTTC. This sequence joins TRBV11-2 and TRBJ2-4; D might be TRBD2 (6 bases). This CDR3 has 18 amino acids. Trimming cost V 1 base and J 4 bases, with 20 bases left between them. From germline, CDR1 is SGHAT and CDR2 FQNNGV.

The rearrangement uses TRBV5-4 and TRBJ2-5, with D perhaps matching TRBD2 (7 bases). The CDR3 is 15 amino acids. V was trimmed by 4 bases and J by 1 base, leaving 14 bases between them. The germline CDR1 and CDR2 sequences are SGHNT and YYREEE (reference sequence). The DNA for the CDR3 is TGTGCCAGCAGCAAGGGGGGGGATATCCAAGAGACCCAGTACTTC. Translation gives CASSKGGDIQETQYF.

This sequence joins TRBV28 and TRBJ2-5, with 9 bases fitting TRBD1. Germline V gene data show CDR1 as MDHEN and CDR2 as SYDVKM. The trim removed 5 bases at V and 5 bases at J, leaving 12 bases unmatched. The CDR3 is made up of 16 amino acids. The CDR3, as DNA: TGTGCCAGCAGTGGGTCCGGGACAGGGAGCGTGGAGACCCAGTACTTC. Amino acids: CASSGSGTGSVETQYF. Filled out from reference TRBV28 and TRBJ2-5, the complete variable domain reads DVKVTQSSRYLVKRTGEKVFLECVQDMDHENMFWYRQDPGLGLRLIYFSYDVKMKEKGDIPEGYSVSREKKERFSLILESASTNQTSMYLCASSGSGTGSVETQYFGPGTRLLVL.

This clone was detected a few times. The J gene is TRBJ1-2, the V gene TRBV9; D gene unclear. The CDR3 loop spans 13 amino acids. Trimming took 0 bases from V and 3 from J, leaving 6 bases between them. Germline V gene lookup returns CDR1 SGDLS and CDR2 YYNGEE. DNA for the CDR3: TGTGCCAGCAGCGTAGGTGGAGACTATGGCTACACCTTC. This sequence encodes CASSVGGDYGYTF.

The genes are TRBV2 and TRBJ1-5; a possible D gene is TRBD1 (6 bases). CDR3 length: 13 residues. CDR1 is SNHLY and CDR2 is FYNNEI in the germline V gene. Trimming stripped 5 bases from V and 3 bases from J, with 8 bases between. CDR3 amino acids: CASSRDNNQPQHF. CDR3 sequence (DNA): TGTGCCAGCAGTCGGGACAACAATCAGCCCCAGCATTTT.

The CDR3: CASRPGQAFILEQFF. The DNA for the CDR3 is TGTGCCAGCAGACCGGGACAGGCCTTTATACTTGAGCAGTTCTTC. The rearrangement uses TRBV27 and TRBJ2-1; 8 nucleotides line up with TRBD1. CDR1 and CDR2 (germline): MNHEY, SMNVEV (reference sequence). Trimming removed 6 bases from V and 9 bases from J; junction bases left unmatched: 13. The CDR3 consists of 15 residues.

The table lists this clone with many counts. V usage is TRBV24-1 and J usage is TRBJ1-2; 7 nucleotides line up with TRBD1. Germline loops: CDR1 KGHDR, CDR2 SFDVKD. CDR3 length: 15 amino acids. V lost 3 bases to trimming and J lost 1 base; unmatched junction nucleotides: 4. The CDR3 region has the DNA TGTGCCACCAGTGATGCCGGGACAGTTAACTATGGCTACACCTTC. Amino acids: CATSDAGTVNYGYTF.

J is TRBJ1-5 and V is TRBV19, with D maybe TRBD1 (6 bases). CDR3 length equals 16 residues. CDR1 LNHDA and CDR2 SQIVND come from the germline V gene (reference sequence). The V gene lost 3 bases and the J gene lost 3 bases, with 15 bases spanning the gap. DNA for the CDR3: TGTGCCAGTAGTATGGGGGGGGCGCCTAACAATCAGCCCCAGCATTTT. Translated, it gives CASSMGGAPNNQPQHF.

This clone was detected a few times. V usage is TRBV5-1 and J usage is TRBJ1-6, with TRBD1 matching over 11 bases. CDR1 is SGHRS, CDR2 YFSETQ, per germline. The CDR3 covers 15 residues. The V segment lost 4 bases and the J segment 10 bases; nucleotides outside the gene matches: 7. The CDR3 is CASSHRDRGRSPLHF. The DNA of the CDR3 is TGCGCCAGCAGCCACCGGGACAGGGGGAGATCACCCCTCCACTTT.

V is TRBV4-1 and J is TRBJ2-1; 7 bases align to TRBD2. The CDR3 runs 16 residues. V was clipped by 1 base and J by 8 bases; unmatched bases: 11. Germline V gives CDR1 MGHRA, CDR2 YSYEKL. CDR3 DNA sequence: TGCGCCAGCAGCCAAGCCCTGACTAGCTTTCGGGATGAGCAGTTCTTC. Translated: CASSQALTSFRDEQFF.

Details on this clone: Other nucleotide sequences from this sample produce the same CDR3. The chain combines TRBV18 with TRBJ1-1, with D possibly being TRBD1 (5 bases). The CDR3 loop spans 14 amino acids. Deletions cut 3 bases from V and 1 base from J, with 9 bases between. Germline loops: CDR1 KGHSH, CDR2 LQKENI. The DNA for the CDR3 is TGTGCCAGCTCACCCTCCGGGGGGAACACTGAAGCTTTCTTT. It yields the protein CASSPSGGNTEAFF.

The chain's CDR3 is CASSSGQGRDWGYGYTF. The CDR3 nucleotides read TGTGCCAGCAGTAGCGGACAGGGAAGGGACTGGGGCTATGGCTACACCTTC. V and J are TRBV28 and TRBJ1-2, with TRBD1 identical over 8 bases. V dropped 5 bases and J dropped 4; count of bases not matched to a gene: 15. Per the germline V gene, CDR1 is MDHEN and CDR2 is SYDVKM. This CDR3 spans 17 amino acids.

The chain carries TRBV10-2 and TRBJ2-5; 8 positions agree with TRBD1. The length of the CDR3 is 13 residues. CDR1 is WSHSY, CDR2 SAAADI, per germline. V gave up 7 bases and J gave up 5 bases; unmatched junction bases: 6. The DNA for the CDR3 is TGCGCCAGCAAGGGGACAGGCGGGGAGACCCAGTACTTC. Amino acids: CASKGTGGETQYF.

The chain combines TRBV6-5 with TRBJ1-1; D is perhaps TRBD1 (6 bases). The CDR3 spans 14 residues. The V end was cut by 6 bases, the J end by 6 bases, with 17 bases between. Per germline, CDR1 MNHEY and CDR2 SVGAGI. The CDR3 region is CASSGEGRGAEAFF. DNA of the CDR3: TGTGCCAGCAGCGGAGAGGGGAGGGGGGCTGAAGCTTTCTTT.

Here the CDR3 DNA reads TGTGCCAGCCGGGGGGGGACGAACACTGAAGCTTTCTTT. Amino acid sequence: CASRGGTNTEAFF. The chain links TRBV6-5 to TRBJ1-1; D might be TRBD1 (5 bases). Germline CDR1 and CDR2: MNHEY and SVGAGI. This CDR3 has 13 residues. Trimming pared 8 bases from V and 1 base from J, leaving 11 bases between.

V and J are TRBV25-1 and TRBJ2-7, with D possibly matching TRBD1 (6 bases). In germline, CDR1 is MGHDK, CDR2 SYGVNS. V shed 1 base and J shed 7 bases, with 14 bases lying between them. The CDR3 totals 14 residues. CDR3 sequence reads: CASSESPGVGEQYF. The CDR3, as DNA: TGTGCCAGCAGTGAATCACCAGGGGTTGGGGAGCAGTACTTC.

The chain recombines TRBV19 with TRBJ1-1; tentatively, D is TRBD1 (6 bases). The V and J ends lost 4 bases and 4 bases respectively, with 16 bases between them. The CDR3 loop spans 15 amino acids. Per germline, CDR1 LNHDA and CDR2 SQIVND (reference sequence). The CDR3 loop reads CASSTRGGGSTEAFF. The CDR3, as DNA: TGTGCCAGTAGTACGAGGGGGGGCGGAAGCACTGAAGCTTTCTTT.

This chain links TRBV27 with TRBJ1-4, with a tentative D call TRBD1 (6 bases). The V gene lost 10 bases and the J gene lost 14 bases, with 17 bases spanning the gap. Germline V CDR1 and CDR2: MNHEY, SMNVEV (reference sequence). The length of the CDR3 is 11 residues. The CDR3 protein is CATKWGPRLFF. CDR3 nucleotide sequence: TGTGCCACAAAATGGGGGCCCAGGCTGTTTTTT.

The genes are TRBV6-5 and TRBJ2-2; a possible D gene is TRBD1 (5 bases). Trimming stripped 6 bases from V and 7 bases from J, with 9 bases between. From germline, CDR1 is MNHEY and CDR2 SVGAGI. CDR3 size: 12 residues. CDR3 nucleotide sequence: TGTGCCAGCAGCCCCGGACACGGGGAGCTGTTTTTT. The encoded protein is CASSPGHGELFF.

The chain's CDR3 is CASSLAFRRDGYTF. The CDR3 coding sequence is TGTGCCAGCAGCTTAGCGTTCAGGCGTGATGGCTACACCTTC. This sequence joins TRBV7-2 and TRBJ1-2; D is unclear. Between the trimmed V and J ends, which lost 0 bases and 6 bases, there was a span of 11 bases. This CDR3 has 14 amino acids. CDR1 SGHTA and CDR2 FQGNSA come from the germline V gene.